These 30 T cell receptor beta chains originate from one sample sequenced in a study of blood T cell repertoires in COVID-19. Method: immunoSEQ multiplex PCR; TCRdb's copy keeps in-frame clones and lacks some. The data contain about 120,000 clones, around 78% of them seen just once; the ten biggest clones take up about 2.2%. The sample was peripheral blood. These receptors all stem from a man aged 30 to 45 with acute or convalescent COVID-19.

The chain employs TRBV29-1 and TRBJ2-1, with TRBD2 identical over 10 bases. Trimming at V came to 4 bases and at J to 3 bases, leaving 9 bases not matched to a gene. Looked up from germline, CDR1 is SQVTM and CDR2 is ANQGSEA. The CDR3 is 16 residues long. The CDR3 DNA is TGCAGCGTTGGGCCCCATCCTAGCGGGGGCTACAATGAGCAGTTCTTC. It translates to CSVGPHPSGGYNEQFF.

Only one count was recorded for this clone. CDR3: CASSSGPNIGAFF. The CDR3 DNA sequence: TGTGCCAGCAGCAGTGGGCCGAATATAGGAGCTTTCTTT. V and J are TRBV7-9 and TRBJ1-1; unclear D gene. Trimming left V 5 bases short and J 10 bases short, with 17 bases between. Germline CDR1 is SEHNR and CDR2 is FQNEAQ (reference sequence). This CDR3 comprises 13 residues.

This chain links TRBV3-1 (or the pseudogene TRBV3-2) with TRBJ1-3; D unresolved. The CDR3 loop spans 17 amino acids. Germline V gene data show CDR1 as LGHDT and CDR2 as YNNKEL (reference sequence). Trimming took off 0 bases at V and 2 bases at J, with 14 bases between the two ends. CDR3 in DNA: TGTGCCAGCAGCCAAGATTCGCGGCAGTCCACTGGAAACACCATATATTTT. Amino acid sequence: CASSQDSRQSTGNTIYF.

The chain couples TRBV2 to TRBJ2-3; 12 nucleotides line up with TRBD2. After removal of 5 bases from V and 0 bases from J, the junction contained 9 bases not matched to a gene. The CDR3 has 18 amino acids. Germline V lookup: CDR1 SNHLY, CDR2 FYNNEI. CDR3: CASSFPRLAGVSTDTQYF. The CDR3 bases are TGTGCCAGCAGTTTTCCAAGACTAGCGGGAGTAAGCACAGATACGCAGTATTTT.

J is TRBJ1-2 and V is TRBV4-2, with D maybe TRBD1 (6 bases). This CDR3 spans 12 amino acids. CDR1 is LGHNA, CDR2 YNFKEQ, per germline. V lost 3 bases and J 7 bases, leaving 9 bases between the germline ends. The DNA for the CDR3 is TGTGCCAGCAGCCAGGGGGCGTCTGGCTACACCTTC. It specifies CASSQGASGYTF.

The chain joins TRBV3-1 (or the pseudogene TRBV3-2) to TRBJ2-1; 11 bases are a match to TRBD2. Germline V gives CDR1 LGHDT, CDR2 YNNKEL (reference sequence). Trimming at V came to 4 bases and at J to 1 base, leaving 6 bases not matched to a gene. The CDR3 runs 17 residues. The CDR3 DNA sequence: TGTGCCAGCAGCCCGACTAGCGGGGACCCTTCCTACAATGAGCAGTTCTTC. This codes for CASSPTSGDPSYNEQFF.

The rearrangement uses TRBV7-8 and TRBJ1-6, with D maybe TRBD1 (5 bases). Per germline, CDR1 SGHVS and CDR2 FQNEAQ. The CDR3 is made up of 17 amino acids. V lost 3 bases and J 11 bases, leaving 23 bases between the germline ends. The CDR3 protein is CASSFPGITTSTAPLHF. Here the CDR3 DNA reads TGTGCCAGCAGCTTCCCAGGGATTACTACTAGCACCGCACCCCTCCACTTT.

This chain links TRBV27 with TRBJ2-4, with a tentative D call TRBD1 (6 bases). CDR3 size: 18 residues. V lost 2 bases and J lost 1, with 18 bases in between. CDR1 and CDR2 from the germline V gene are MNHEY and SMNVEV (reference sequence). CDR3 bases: TGTGCCAGCAGTTTAACCTACCCCCCAGGGGCGGCCAAAAACATTCAGTACTTC. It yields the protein CASSLTYPPGAAKNIQYF.

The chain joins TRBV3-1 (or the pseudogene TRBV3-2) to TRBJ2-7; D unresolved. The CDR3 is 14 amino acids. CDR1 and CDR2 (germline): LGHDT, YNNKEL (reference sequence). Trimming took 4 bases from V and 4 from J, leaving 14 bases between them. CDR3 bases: TGTGCCAGCAGCCCTGGGCTAACTCCATACGAGCAGTACGTC. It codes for CASSPGLTPYEQYV.

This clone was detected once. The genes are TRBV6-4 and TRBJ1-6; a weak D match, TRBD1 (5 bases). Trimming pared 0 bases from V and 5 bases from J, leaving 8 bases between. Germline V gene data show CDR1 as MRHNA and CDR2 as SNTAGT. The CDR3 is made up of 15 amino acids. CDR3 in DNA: TGTGCCAGCAGTGACTCGAAAGGGGATAATTCACCCCTCCACTTT. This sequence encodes CASSDSKGDNSPLHF.

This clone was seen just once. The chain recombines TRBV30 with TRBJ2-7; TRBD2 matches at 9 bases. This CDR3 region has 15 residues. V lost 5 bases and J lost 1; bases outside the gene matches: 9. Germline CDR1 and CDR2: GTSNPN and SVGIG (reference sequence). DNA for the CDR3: TGTGCCTGGGGTTTTAGCGGGGGTTTTTCCTACGAGCAGTACTTC. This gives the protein CAWGFSGGFSYEQYF. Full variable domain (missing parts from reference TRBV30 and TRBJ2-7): SQTIHQWPATLVQPVGSPLSLECTVEGTSNPNLYWYRQAAGRGLQLLFYSVGIGQISSEVPQNLSASRPQDRQFILSSKKLLLSDSGFYLCAWGFSGGFSYEQYFGPGTRLTVT.

The CDR3 sequence is CASSAGQGRTSSYEQYF. As DNA, the CDR3 is TGTGCCAGCAGCGCTGGACAGGGGCGCACTAGCTCCTACGAGCAGTACTTC. The genes are TRBV5-6 and TRBJ2-7, with 9 bases fitting TRBD1. The germline V gene has CDR1 SGHDT and CDR2 YYEEEE. The CDR3 runs 17 residues. The junction had 11 bases not matched to a gene; V was cut back by 4 bases and J by 0 bases.

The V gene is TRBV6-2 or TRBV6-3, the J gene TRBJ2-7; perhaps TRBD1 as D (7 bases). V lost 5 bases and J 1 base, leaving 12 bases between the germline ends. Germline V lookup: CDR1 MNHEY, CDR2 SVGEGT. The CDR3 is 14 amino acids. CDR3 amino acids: CASSTSGGSYEQYV. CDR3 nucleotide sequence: TGTGCCAGCAGTACCTCAGGGGGGTCCTACGAGCAGTACGTC.

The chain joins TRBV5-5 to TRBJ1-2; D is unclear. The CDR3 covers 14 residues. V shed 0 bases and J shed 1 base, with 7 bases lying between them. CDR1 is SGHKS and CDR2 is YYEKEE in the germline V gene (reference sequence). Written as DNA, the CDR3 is TGTGCCAGCAGCTTGGGGACTTTTAACTATGGCTACACCTTC. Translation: CASSLGTFNYGYTF. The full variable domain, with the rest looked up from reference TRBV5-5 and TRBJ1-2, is DAGVTQSPTHLIKTRGQQVTLRCSPISGHKSVSWYQQVLGQGPQFIFQYYEKEERGRGNFPDRFSARQFPNYSSELNVNALLLGDSALYLCASSLGTFNYGYTFGSGTRLTVV.

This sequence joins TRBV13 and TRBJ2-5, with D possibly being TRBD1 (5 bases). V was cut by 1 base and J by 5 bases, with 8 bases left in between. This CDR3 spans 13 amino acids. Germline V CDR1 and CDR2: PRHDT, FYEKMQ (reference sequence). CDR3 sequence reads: CASSLEGDETQYF. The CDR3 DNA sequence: TGTGCCAGCAGCTTAGAAGGGGATGAGACCCAGTACTTC. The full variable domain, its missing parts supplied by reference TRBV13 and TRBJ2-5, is AAGVIQSPRHLIKEKRETATLKCYPIPRHDTVYWYQQGPGQDPQFLISFYEKMQSDKGSIPDRFSAQQFSDYHSELNMSSLELGDSALYFCASSLEGDETQYFGPGTRLLVL.

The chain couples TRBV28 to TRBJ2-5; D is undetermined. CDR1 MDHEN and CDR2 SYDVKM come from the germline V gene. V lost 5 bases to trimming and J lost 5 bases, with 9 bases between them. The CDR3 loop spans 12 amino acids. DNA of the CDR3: TGTGCCAGCAGTGTGAGATTGGAGACCCAGTACTTC. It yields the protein CASSVRLETQYF.

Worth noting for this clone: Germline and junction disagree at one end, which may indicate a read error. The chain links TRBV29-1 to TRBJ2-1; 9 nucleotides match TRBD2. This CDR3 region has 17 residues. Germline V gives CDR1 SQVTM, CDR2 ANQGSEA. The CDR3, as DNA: TGCAGCGTTGATCTGTCCTGGACTAGCGCCTCCCACAATGAGCAGTTCTTC. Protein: CSVDLSWTSASHNEQFF.

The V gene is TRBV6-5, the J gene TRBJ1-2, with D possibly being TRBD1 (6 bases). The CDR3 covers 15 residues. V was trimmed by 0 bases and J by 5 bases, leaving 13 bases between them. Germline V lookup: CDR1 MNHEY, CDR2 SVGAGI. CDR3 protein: CASSYSIGGGYGYTF. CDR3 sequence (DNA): TGTGCCAGCAGTTACTCGATAGGGGGAGGGTATGGCTACACCTTC.

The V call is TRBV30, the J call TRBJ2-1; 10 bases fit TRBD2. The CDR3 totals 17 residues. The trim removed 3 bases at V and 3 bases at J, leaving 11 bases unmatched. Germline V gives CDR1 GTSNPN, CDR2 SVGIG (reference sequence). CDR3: CAWSPRTSGKSYNEQFF. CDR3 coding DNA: TGTGCCTGGAGCCCTAGGACTAGCGGAAAAAGCTACAATGAGCAGTTCTTC. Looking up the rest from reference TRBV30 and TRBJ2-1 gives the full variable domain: SQTIHQWPATLVQPVGSPLSLECTVEGTSNPNLYWYRQAAGRGLQLLFYSVGIGQISSEVPQNLSASRPQDRQFILSSKKLLLSDSGFYLCAWSPRTSGKSYNEQFFGPGTRLTVL.

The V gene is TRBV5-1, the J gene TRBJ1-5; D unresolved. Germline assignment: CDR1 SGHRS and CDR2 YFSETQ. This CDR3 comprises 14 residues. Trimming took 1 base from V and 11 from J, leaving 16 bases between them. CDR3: CASSLNTGDRTQHF. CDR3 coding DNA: TGCGCCAGCAGCTTGAACACTGGAGATAGAACCCAGCATTTT.

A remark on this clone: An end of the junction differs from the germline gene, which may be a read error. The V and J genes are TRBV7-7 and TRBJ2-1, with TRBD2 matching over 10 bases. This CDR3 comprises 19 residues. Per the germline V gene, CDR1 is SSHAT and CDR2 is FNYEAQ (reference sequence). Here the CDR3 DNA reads TGTGCTAGCAGCTTAGAGGCTAGCGGGAGCCTCGGGTCCTACAATGAGCAGTTCTTC. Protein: CASSLEASGSLGSYNEQFF.

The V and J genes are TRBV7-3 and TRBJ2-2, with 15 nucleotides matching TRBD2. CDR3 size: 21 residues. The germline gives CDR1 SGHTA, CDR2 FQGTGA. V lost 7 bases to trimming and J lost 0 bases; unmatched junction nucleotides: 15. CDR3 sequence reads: CASTYYGGTSGRSANTGELFF. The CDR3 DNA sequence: TGTGCCAGCACCTACTATGGGGGGACTAGCGGGAGGAGCGCGAACACCGGGGAGCTGTTTTTT.

The CDR3 region has the DNA TGTGCCAGCAAGTCAGGGGCTGGCAATCAGCCCCAGCATTTT. This codes for CASKSGAGNQPQHF. The V call is TRBV27, the J call TRBJ1-5; TRBD1 might be the D (6 bases). The CDR3 spans 14 residues. Germline loops: CDR1 MNHEY, CDR2 SMNVEV (reference sequence). The V end lost 7 bases, the J end lost 2 bases, and 12 bases lay between the germline ends.

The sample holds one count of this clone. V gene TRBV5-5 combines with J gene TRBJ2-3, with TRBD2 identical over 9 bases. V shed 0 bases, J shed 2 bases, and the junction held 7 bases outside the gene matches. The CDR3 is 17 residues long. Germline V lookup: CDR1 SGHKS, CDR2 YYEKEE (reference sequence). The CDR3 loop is CASSLEGGGRATDTQYF. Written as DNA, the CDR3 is TGTGCCAGCAGCTTGGAGGGGGGCGGGAGGGCCACAGATACGCAGTATTTT.

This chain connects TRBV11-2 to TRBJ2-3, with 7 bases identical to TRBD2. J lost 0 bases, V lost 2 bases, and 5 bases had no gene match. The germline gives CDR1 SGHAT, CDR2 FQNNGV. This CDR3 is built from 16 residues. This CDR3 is CASSLSSGASTDTQYF. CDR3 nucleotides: TGTGCCAGCAGCTTATCTAGCGGTGCTAGCACAGATACGCAGTATTTT.

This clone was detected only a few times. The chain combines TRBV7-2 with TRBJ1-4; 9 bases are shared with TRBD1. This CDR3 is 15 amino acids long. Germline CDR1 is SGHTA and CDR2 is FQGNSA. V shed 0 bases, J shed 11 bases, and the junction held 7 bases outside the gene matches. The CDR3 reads CASSLAGTGQAKLFF. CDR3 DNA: TGTGCCAGCAGCTTAGCGGGGACAGGGCAGGCGAAACTGTTTTTT.

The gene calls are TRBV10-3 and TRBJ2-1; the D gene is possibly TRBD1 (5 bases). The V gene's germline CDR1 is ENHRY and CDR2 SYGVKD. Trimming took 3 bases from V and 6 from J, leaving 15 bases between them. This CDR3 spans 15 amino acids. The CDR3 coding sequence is TGTGCCATCAGTGAACCCTGGGGCGGAACCAATGAGCAGTTCTTC. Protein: CAISEPWGGTNEQFF.

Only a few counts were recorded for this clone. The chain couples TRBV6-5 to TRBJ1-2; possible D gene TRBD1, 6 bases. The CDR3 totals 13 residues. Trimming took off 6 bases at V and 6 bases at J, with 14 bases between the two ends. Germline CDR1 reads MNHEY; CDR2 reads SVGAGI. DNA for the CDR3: TGTGCCAGCAGCGTGACAGGTCTCGATGGCTACACCTTC. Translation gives CASSVTGLDGYTF.

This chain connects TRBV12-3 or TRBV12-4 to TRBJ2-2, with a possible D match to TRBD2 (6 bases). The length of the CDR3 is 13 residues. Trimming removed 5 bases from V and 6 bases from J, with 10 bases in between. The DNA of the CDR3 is TGTGCCAGCAGTGCGGGACGGTCCGGGGAGCTGTTTTTT. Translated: CASSAGRSGELFF.

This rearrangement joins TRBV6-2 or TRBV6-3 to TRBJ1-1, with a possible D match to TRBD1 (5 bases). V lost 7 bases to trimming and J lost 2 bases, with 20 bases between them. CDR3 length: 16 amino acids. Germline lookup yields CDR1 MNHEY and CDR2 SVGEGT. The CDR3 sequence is CASTPLGGGTNTEAFF. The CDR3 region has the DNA TGTGCCAGCACCCCCTTGGGCGGGGGTACAAACACTGAAGCTTTCTTT.